This paragraph covers one TCR beta chain sequence. V was trimmed by 5 bases and J by 4 bases, leaving 14 bases between them. Germline-derived CDR1 and CDR2 are SGHAT and FQNNGV. This CDR3 has 14 residues. The sample originates from a study of control samples from healthy donors and cancer patients. The repertoire was sequenced with immunoSEQ multiplex PCR; TCRdb's copy has only in-frame clones and lacks some. This sample yields roughly 73,000 clones, of which roughly 84% are seen a single time; approximately 30% belongs to the top ten. This sequence joins TRBV11-2 and TRBJ1-1; tentatively, D is TRBD1 (5 bases). This clonotype was obtained from a man aged 50 to 59 in good health. Sequenced: blood. The CDR3 is CASSHRRVGTEAFF. The CDR3 DNA follows: TGTGCCAGCAGCCACCGCAGGGTAGGCACTGAAGCTTTCTTT.